This T cell receptor beta chain was sequenced for a study of regulatory T cells in long-lasting Graves disease. On the study more broadly: Positivity for TSH receptor antibodies plus over 5 years of antithyroid drugs meant persistent Graves' disease.

For TCR beta, libraries came from iRepertoire HTBI primers and Arm-PCR of CDR3 regions. TCRdb independently ran MiXCR on the multiplex PCR reads; one entry per CDR3 protein. The sample contains under 500,000 distinct CDR3 sequences, less than 25% of which appear only once. Study-level findings and limits: The number of shared public clonotypes was higher in persistent patients (2,741) than new patients (more than 850). There was favoring of TRBV28, TRBJ1-2 and TRBJ2-5 in persistent disease.

Time point of the sample: persistent/refractory GD, antithyroid drugs over 5 years with positive TRAb. Scientists built the TCR library using RNA that was extracted from PBMCs. With EDTA tubes as the receptacles, approximately 10 milliliters of peripheral blood were drawn. V trimming: 0 bases; J trimming: 6 bases; junction bases outside the gene matches: 3. The CDR3 sequence is 13 residues long. Germline CDR1 is SGDLS and CDR2 is YYNGEE. With respect to this clonotype: The antigen is undetermined.

Sequenced material: peripheral blood mononuclear cells (PBMCs), taken when the disease was refractory, from a patient treated with antithyroid drugs. This sequence originates from a female donor with Graves disease. The gene calls are TRBV9 and TRBJ2-7; 7 nucleotides agree with TRBD1. This chain's CDR3 is CASSVVGGAEQYF. CDR3 nucleotides: TGTGCCAGCAGCGTAGTAGGGGGCGCCGAGCAGTACTTC.